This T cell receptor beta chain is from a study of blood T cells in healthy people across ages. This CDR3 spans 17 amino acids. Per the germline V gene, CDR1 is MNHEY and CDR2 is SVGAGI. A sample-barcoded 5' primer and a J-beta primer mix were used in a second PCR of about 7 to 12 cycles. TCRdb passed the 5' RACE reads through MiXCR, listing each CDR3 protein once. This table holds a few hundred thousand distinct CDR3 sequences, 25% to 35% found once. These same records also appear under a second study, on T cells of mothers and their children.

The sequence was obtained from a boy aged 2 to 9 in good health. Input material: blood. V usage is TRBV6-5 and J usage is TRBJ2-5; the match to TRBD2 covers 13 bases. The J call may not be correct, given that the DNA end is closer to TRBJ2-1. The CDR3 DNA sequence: TGTGCCAGCAGTTACTGGACTAGCGGGAGAACGAGGAATGAGCAGTTCTTC. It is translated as CASSYWTSGRTRNEQFF.